This record looks at one T cell receptor beta chain sequence and its context. This sample is drawn from a study of cytomegalovirus exposure and HLA in healthy donors. The CDR3 is 14 amino acids. V was cut by 0 bases and J by 4 bases, with 10 bases left in between. The germline V gene encodes CDR1 SGDLS and CDR2 YYNGEE. PCR primers comprised 60 Vbeta and 13 Jbeta primers. Only in-frame clones appear in the TCRdb table, and some are missing; sequencing was by immunoSEQ multiplex PCR. This table holds about 190,000 clones, around 85% found once. The V gene is TRBV9, the J gene TRBJ1-2, with D possibly being TRBD1 (5 bases). Sequencing was done on a sample of PBMCs. The source of this sequence is a man aged 45-60 years in good health and CMV-seronegative. The CDR3 sequence: CASSVDGTGYGYTF. The CDR3 nucleotides are TGTGCCAGCAGCGTAGATGGAACAGGCTATGGCTACACCTTC.